This T cell receptor (beta chain) was recorded in a study of regulatory T cells in long-lasting Graves disease. Study summary: Patients newly diagnosed with Graves' had been on antithyroid drugs for under 3 months.

In this sample, this clonotype turned up many times. The CDR3 has 16 amino acids. Trimming took off 4 bases at V and 3 bases at J, with 19 bases between the two ends. Germline CDR1 is SGHRS and CDR2 is YFSETQ. Time point of the sample: newly diagnosed GD, antithyroid drugs for less than 3 months. The TCR library was made from RNA extracted from PBMCs. iRepertoire HTBI primers and Arm-PCR of CDR3 regions built TCR beta libraries. TCRdb re-analysed the multiplex PCR reads in MiXCR, keeping a single row per CDR3 protein. Here the sample spans some 240,000 distinct CDR3 sequences, roughly 20% being singletons. These sequences were also reported in another study, on T cells in Graves' hyperthyroidism and ophthalmopathy. That source adds: On the basis of clinical symptoms, serum thyroxine and TRAb, thyroid ultrasound and orbital computed tomography, diagnoses were made. Peripheral blood also featured most of the thyroid clonotypes expanded above 0.001.

The chain couples TRBV5-1 to TRBJ1-1, with D unresolved. The sequence was obtained from a woman aged 25-40 years with Graves disease. The sequenced sample was peripheral blood mononuclear cells (PBMCs), obtained at new diagnosis, from a patient treated with antithyroid drugs. As DNA, the CDR3 is TGCGCCAGCAGCCCCCGGCCCCTAACTGCGGACACTGAAGCTTTCTTT. Amino acid sequence: CASSPRPLTADTEAFF.